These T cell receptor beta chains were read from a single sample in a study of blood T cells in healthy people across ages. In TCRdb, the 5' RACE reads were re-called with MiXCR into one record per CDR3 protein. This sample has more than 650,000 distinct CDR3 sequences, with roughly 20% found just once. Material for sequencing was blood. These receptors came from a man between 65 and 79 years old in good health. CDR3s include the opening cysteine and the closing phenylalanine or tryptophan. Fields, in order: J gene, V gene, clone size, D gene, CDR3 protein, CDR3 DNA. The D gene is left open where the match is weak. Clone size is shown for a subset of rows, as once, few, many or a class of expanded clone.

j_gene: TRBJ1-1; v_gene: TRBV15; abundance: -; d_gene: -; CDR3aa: CATSGRTEAFF; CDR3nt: TGTGCCACCAGTGGGCGAACTGAAGCTTTCTTT
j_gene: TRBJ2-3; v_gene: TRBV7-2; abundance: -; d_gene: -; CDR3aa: CASSLFAATDTQYF; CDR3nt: TGTGCCAGCAGCTTATTTGCCGCCACAGATACGCAGTATTTT
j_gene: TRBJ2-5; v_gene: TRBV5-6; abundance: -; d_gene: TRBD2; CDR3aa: CASSLYSSGRVETQYF; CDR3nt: TGTGCCAGCAGCTTGTACTCTAGCGGGAGAGTAGAGACCCAGTACTTC
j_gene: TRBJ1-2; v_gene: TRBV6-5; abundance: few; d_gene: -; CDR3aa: CASSYSPLQEGIYGYTF; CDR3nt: TGTGCCAGCAGTTACTCGCCGCTCCAGGAGGGAATCTATGGCTACACCTTC
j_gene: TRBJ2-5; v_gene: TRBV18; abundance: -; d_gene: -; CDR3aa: CASSIETQYF; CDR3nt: TGTGCCAGCTCTATAGAGACCCAGTACTTC
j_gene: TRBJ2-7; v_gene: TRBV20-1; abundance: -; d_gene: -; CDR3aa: CSARRDGYEQYF; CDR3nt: TGCAGTGCTAGAAGGGACGGCTACGAGCAGTACTTC
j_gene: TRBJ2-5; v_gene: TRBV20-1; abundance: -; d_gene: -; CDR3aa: CSARDFREGQETQYF; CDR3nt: TGCAGTGCTAGAGATTTTAGGGAAGGGCAAGAGACCCAGTACTTC
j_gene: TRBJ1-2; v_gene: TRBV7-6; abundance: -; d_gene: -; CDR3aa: CASSLAGSPNNYGYTF; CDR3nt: TGTGCCAGCAGCTTAGCGGGATCTCCCAACAACTATGGCTACACCTTC
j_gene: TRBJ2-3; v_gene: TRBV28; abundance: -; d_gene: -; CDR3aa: CAAASGSFLDTQYF; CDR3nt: TGTGCGGCGGCCAGCGGGTCATTCCTTGATACGCAGTATTTT
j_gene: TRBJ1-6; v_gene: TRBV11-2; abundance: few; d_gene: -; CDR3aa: CASSLVGGISPLHF; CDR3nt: TGTGCCAGCAGCTTAGTAGGGGGGATTTCACCCCTCCACTTT
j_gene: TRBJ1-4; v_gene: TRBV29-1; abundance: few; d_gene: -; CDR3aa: CSVELTGQGEKLFF; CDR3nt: TGCAGCGTTGAGTTGACTGGGCAGGGCGAAAAACTGTTTTTT
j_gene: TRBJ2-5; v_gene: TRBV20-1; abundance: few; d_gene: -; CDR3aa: CSASRVETQYF; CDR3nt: TGCAGTGCTAGCAGGGTAGAGACCCAGTACTTC
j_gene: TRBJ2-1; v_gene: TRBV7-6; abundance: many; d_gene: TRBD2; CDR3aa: CASSKRASGTNEQFF; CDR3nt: TGTGCCAGCAGCAAAAGGGCTAGCGGGACTAATGAGCAGTTCTTC
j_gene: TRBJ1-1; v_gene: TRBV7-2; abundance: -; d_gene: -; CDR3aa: CASSSRLGGGDTEAFF; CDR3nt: TGTGCCAGCAGCTCCCGGCTTGGTGGCGGCGACACTGAAGCTTTCTTT
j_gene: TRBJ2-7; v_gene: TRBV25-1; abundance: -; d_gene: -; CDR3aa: CASSESDRTTYEQYF; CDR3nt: TGTGCCAGCAGTGAGTCCGACAGGACCACCTACGAGCAGTACTTC
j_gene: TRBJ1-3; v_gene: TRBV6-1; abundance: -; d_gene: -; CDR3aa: CACWGSPSGNTIYF; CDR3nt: TGTGCTTGCTGGGGGTCTCCTTCTGGAAACACCATATATTTT
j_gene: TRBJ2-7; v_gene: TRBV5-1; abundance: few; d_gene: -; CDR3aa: CASSPVPGRTDYEQYF; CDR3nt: TGCGCCAGCAGCCCTGTACCGGGACGGACGGACTACGAGCAGTACTTC
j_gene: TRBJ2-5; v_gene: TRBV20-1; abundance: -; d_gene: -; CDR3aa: CSASLAAETQYF; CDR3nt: TGCAGTGCTAGTTTAGCTGCGGAGACCCAGTACTTC
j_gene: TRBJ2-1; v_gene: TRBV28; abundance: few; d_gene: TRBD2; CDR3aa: CASSPSGGVHNEQFF; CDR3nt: TGTGCCAGCAGCCCAAGCGGGGGGGTTCACAATGAGCAGTTCTTC
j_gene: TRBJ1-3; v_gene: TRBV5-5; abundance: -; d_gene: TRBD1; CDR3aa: CASSPQGAAGNTIYF; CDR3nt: TGTGCCAGCAGCCCACAGGGGGCGGCTGGAAACACCATATATTTT
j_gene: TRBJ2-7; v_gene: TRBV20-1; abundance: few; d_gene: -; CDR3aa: CSAITGRQAYEQYF; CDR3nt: TGCAGTGCCATTACCGGTAGACAGGCCTACGAGCAGTACTTC
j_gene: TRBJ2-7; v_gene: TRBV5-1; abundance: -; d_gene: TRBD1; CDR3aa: CASSPGTGSDEQYF; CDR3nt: TGCGCCAGCAGCCCCGGGACAGGGTCAGACGAGCAGTACTTC
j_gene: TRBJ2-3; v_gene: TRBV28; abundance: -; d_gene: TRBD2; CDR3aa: CASSRRGGTDTQYF; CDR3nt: TGTGCCAGCAGTCGTCGGGGGGGCACAGATACGCAGTATTTT
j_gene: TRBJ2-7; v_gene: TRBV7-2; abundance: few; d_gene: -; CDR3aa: CASSLEFGNEQYF; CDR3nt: TGTGCCAGCAGCTTAGAGTTCGGGAACGAGCAGTACTTC
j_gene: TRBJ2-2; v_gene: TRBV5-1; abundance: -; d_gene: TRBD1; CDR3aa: CASTRETGLSGELFF; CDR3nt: TGCGCCAGCACCCGAGAGACAGGGCTTAGCGGGGAGCTGTTTTTT
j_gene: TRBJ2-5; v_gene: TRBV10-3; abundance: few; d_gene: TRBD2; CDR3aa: CAIREAGNQETQYF; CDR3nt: TGTGCCATCAGGGAAGCGGGGAACCAAGAGACCCAGTACTTC
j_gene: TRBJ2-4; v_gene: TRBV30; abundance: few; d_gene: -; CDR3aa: CAWSEGGITKNIQYF; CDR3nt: TGTGCCTGGAGTGAGGGGGGAATAACCAAAAACATTCAGTACTTC
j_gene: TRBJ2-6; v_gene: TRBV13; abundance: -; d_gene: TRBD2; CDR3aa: CASSLAGGSNVLTF; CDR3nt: TGTGCCAGCAGCTTAGCGGGGGGTTCAAACGTCCTGACTTTC
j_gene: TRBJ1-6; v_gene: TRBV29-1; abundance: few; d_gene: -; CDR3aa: CSVGEGHNSPLHF; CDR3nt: TGCAGCGTTGGGGAGGGACATAATTCACCCCTCCACTTT
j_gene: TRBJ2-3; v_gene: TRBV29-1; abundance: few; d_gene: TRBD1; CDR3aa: CSVETGGTDTQYF; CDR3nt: TGCAGCGTTGAGACAGGGGGCACAGATACGCAGTATTTT
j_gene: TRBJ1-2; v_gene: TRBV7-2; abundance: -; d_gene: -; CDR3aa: CASSSMSGEIGYTF; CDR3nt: TGTGCCAGCAGCTCAATGTCAGGGGAGATTGGCTACACCTTC
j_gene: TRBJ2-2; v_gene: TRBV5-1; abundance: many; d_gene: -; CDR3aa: CASSLDGNTGELFF; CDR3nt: TGCGCCAGCAGCTTGGACGGGAACACCGGGGAGCTGTTTTTT
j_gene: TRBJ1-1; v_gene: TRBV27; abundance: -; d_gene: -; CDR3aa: CASRPHDRPKAFF; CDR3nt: TGTGCCAGCAGACCTCATGACAGGCCGAAAGCTTTCTTT
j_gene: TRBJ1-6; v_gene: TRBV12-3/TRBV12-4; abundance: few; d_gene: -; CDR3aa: CASSLGRGFSYSPLHF; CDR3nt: TGTGCCAGCAGTTTAGGGCGGGGCTTCAGTTATTCACCCCTCCACTTT
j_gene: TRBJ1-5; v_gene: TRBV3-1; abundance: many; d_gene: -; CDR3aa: CASSQDIRGHQPQHF; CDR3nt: TGTGCCAGCAGCCAAGATATAAGGGGCCATCAGCCCCAGCATTTT
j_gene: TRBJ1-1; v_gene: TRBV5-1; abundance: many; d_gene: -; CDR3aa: CASSRQGLNTEAFF; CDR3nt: TGCGCCAGCAGCCGGCAGGGGTTGAACACTGAAGCTTTCTTT
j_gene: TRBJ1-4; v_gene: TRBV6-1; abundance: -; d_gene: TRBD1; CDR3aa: CASSAGTGPRGEKLFF; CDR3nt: TGTGCCAGCAGCGCCGGGACAGGCCCCCGCGGTGAAAAACTGTTTTTT
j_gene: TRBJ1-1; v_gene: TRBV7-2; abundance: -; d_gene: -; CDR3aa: CASSLVQGSNTEAFF; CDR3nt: TGTGCCAGCAGCTTAGTTCAGGGTTCGAACACTGAAGCTTTCTTT
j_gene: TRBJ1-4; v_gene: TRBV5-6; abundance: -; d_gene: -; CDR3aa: CASSLAAAVSYEKLFF; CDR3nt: TGTGCCAGCAGCTTGGCGGCAGCAGTTTCCTATGAAAAACTGTTTTTT
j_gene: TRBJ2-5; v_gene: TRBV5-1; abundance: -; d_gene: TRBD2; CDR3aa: CASSQIVAGGEETQYF; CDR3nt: TGCGCCAGCAGCCAAATAGTAGCGGGAGGAGAAGAGACCCAGTACTTC
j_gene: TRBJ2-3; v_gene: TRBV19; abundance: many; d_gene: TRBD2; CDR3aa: CASSLPAGGTDTQYF; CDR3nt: TGTGCCAGTAGTTTACCAGCGGGAGGGACAGATACGCAGTATTTT
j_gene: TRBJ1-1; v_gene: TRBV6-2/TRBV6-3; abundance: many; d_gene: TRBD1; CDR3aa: CASSPDRVTEAFF; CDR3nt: TGTGCCAGCAGCCCCGACAGGGTCACTGAAGCTTTCTTT
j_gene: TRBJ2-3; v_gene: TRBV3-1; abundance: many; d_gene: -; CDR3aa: CASSQDPGASTDTQYF; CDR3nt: TGTGCCAGCAGCCAAGATCCGGGGGCAAGCACAGATACGCAGTATTTT
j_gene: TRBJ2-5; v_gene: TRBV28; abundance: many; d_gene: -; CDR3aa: CASSSPTGYQETQYF; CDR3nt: TGTGCCAGCAGTTCCCCAACAGGGTACCAAGAGACCCAGTACTTC
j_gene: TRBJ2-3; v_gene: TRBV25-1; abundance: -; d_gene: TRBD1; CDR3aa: CASRPGQGSSTQYF; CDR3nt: TGTGCCAGCAGACCGGGACAGGGTTCCAGTACGCAGTATTTT
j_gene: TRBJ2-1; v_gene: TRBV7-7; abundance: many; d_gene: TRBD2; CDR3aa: CASSPGLAGSYNEQFF; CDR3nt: TGTGCCAGCAGCCCCGGACTAGCGGGGTCCTACAATGAGCAGTTCTTC
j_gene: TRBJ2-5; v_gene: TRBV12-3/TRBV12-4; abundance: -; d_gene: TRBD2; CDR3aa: CASSPRTSGGQRKFF; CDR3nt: TGTGCCAGCAGTCCGCGGACTAGCGGGGGGCAAAGGAAGTTCTTC
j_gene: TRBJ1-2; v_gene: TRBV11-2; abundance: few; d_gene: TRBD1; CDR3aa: CASSRARTGLYGYTF; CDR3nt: TGTGCCAGCAGCCGGGCCCGGACAGGGTTGTATGGCTACACCTTC